This T cell receptor beta chain was captured in a study of a mutant IDH1 vaccine in newly diagnosed glioma. The CDR3 totals 16 residues. Germline V CDR1 and CDR2: MNHEY, SVGAGI. Unmatched junction bases numbered 7, after V lost 4 bases and J lost 1 base. Time point specified: baseline, week 1 (first vaccination visit). Noted treatment: pre-vaccination baseline after standard-of-care therapy. Produced via immunoSEQ multiplex PCR; TCRdb's table is partial and in-frame only. The sample includes roughly 38,000 clones, 78% of them seen just once. V gene TRBV6-5 combines with J gene TRBJ1-1; TRBD1 agrees at 9 bases. The material sequenced was PBMCs, taken from a glioma patient treated with radiotherapy, temozolomide or both. The TCR sequence derives from a man aged 40-49 years with glioma. Some clones in this sample may be carry-over from other donors' samples. CDR3 residues: CASSFLDRGENTEAFF. Written as DNA, the CDR3 is TGTGCCAGCAGTTTTCTGGACAGGGGCGAGAACACTGAAGCTTTCTTT.